The entry that follows covers one TCR beta chain sequence. What it recognizes is unknown. The entry originates in a study of siplizumab effects on memory and regulatory T cells. The study, taken as a whole, reports: Proliferating Tregs from siplizumab cultures lacked functional confirmation of suppression. Treatment with siplizumab left mappable alloreactive CD4+ clones averaging approximately 69% Treg-derived, compared with 26.9% in controls.

Libraries were prepared by immunoSEQ multiplex PCR; TCRdb keeps only in-frame clonotypes and omits some of them. The sample records approximately 100,000 clones, about 94% being singletons. CDR1 is LGHNA, CDR2 YNFKEQ, per germline. The length of the CDR3 is 16 residues. Germline trimming cut 0 bases from V and 4 bases from J; bases unmatched to any gene: 6. The specimen sequenced was non-Treg CD4+ T cells sorted from blood. This rearrangement joins TRBV4-2 to TRBJ1-5, with 7 bases identical to TRBD1. The origin of this receptor is a human donor in good health. The CDR3 sequence: CASSQEDRQGNQPQHF. The CDR3, as DNA: TGTGCCAGCAGCCAAGAAGATAGACAGGGAAATCAGCCCCAGCATTTT.